What follows are 15 T cell receptor beta chains derived from one specimen sequenced in a study of T cells in Graves' hyperthyroidism and ophthalmopathy. The investigators amplified TCR beta CDR3 regions from RNA transcripts. The TCR CDR3 first-round RT-PCR relied on the HTBI primer set. TCRdb ran MiXCR on the multiplex PCR reads and lists one entry per CDR3 protein. The repertoire holds around 610,000 distinct CDR3 sequences, with about 15% as singletons. Sequenced sample: blood. These receptors all stem from a woman aged 40 to 49 with Graves' ophthalmopathy.

The chain's CDR3 is CASSQDLGRQASRETQYF. The CDR3 region has the DNA TGTGCCAGCAGCCAAGATTTAGGGAGACAGGCATCGAGAGAGACCCAGTACTTC. The chain has TRBV3-1 and TRBJ2-5; D is possibly TRBD1 (6 bases). This CDR3 is built from 18 residues. Trimming cost V 0 bases and J 4 bases, with 21 bases left between them. Germline lookup yields CDR1 LGHDT and CDR2 YNNKEL (reference sequence).

This clonotype has at least ten counts. The chain has TRBV27 and TRBJ1-2; the D gene is possibly TRBD1 (5 bases). V was clipped by 4 bases and J by 4 bases, with 22 bases between them. Germline CDR1 reads MNHEY; CDR2 reads SMNVEV (reference sequence). The CDR3 length is 17 residues. CDR3 residues: CASSSLSVAGPRYGYTF. The CDR3 region has the DNA TGTGCCAGCAGTTCCTTATCCGTGGCAGGGCCTCGCTATGGCTACACCTTC.

The chain combines TRBV28 with TRBJ2-7, with 7 bases lining up with TRBD1. Trimming removed 6 bases from V and 2 bases from J; junction bases left unmatched: 7. CDR3 size: 14 residues. Germline V CDR1 and CDR2: MDHEN, SYDVKM. CDR3: CASSPTGTPYEQYF. In nucleotides, the CDR3 is TGTGCCAGCAGCCCGACAGGGACGCCCTACGAGCAGTACTTC. The whole variable domain, remainder taken from reference TRBV28 and TRBJ2-7, is DVKVTQSSRYLVKRTGEKVFLECVQDMDHENMFWYRQDPGLGLRLIYFSYDVKMKEKGDIPEGYSVSREKKERFSLILESASTNQTSMYLCASSPTGTPYEQYFGPGTRLTVT.

The rearrangement uses TRBV20-1 and TRBJ2-5; D is perhaps TRBD2 (6 bases). V lost 6 bases, J lost 1 base, and 18 bases lay in between. Looked up from germline, CDR1 is DFQATT and CDR2 is SNEGSKA (reference sequence). The CDR3 has 15 residues. The CDR3 DNA reads TGCAGTGCCAGATCCGGGAGTGGGATCCAAGAGACCCAGTACTTC. As protein: CSARSGSGIQETQYF.

The rearrangement uses TRBV6-5 and TRBJ1-1, with D unclear. Trimming stripped 2 bases from V and 8 bases from J, with 15 bases between. Germline V gene sequence: CDR1 MNHEY, CDR2 SVGAGI. The CDR3 has 14 amino acids. The CDR3 loop is CASSYDLGNPEAFF. CDR3 bases: TGTGCCAGCAGTTACGATCTCGGAAATCCCGAAGCTTTCTTT.

This clonotype has ten or more counts. This sequence joins TRBV6-2 or TRBV6-3 and TRBJ2-5; TRBD1 matches at 9 bases. This CDR3 contains 15 residues. CDR1 is MNHEY, CDR2 SVGEGT, per germline. V shed 6 bases, J shed 4 bases, and the junction held 9 bases outside the gene matches. The CDR3 sequence is CASRGWGQGRETQYF. The DNA of the CDR3 is TGTGCCAGCAGAGGTTGGGGACAGGGAAGAGAGACCCAGTACTTC.

CDR3 region: CASSSGTTQGTIYF. DNA for the CDR3: TGCGCCAGCAGTTCCGGGACAACCCAGGGGACCATATATTTT. The chain combines TRBV5-1 with TRBJ1-3, with D possibly matching TRBD1 (6 bases). CDR3 length: 14 residues. Germline CDR1 SGHRS, CDR2 YFSETQ. Trimming took off 5 bases at V and 10 bases at J, with 19 bases between the two ends.

The CDR3 protein is CASSPLRTTYEQYF. The CDR3, as DNA: TGCGCCAGCAGCCCCTTGAGGACCACCTACGAGCAGTACTTC. The V gene is TRBV5-1, the J gene TRBJ2-7; D unclear. V was pared by 4 bases and J by 2 bases, with 13 bases between. CDR3 length: 14 residues. Germline-derived CDR1 and CDR2 are SGHRS and YFSETQ.

This clonotype was found many times. The CDR3, as DNA: TGTGCCAGCAGAGAGACAGGGGATCATCAGCCCCAGCATTTT. This codes for CASRETGDHQPQHF. V and J are TRBV6-1 and TRBJ1-5; 8 nucleotides agree with TRBD1. Losses at the gene ends were 6 bases for V and 5 bases for J; bases not matched to a gene: 6. This CDR3 comprises 14 residues. The V gene's germline CDR1 is MNHNS and CDR2 SASEGT.

Many counts were recorded for this clonotype. This rearrangement joins TRBV28 to TRBJ2-7; D call uncertain. Germline V gene sequence: CDR1 MDHEN, CDR2 SYDVKM. V lost 8 bases and J 0 bases, leaving 8 bases between the germline ends. The CDR3 loop spans 12 amino acids. The CDR3 is CASDGNSYEQYF. The CDR3 nucleotides read TGTGCCAGCGATGGAAACTCCTACGAGCAGTACTTC.

The chain recombines TRBV2 with TRBJ1-2, with D perhaps TRBD1 (6 bases). Germline assignment: CDR1 SNHLY and CDR2 FYNNEI. The CDR3 sequence is 13 residues long. Trimming removed 4 bases from V and 4 bases from J, with 10 bases in between. CDR3 sequence reads: CASSVQGPYGYTF. DNA of the CDR3: TGTGCCAGCAGTGTACAGGGACCCTATGGCTACACCTTC.

There are many counts of this clonotype. V and J are TRBV29-1 and TRBJ2-5; D remains unclear. CDR3 size: 13 residues. The ends were cut back, 5 bases at V and 4 bases at J, with 14 bases in the middle. Germline CDR1 is SQVTM and CDR2 is ANQGSEA. The CDR3 here is CSVLLSLRETQYF. The CDR3, as DNA: TGCAGCGTTTTACTAAGCTTGCGAGAGACCCAGTACTTC.

This clonotype was detected ten times or more. The chain links TRBV20-1 to TRBJ1-2; D gene uncertain. V was clipped by 4 bases and J by 0 bases, with 15 bases between them. This CDR3 has 15 amino acids. Germline V gene data show CDR1 as DFQATT and CDR2 as SNEGSKA (reference sequence). The CDR3 reads CSATSWTETNYGYTF. The CDR3 DNA follows: TGCAGTGCTACCTCGTGGACCGAGACTAACTATGGCTACACCTTC.

This chain connects TRBV20-1 to TRBJ1-1, with 7 bases that match TRBD1. V shed 0 bases, J shed 4 bases, and the junction held 5 bases outside the gene matches. Germline V gene lookup returns CDR1 DFQATT and CDR2 SNEGSKA (reference sequence). The CDR3 covers 14 residues. CDR3 nucleotides: TGCAGTGCTAGAGACGAACAGGGGAGCACTGAAGCTTTCTTT. Its translation is CSARDEQGSTEAFF.

There are many counts of this clonotype. This sequence joins TRBV7-8 and TRBJ1-2, with D unresolved. CDR1 and CDR2 (germline): SGHVS, FQNEAQ. The CDR3 totals 16 residues. V lost 1 base to trimming and J lost 4 bases, with 16 bases between them. Written as DNA, the CDR3 is TGTGCCAGCAGCTTAGACCCCTTTCCGGAAGCCTATGGCTACACCTTC. Protein: CASSLDPFPEAYGYTF.